This T cell receptor (beta chain) is from a study of blood T cell repertoires in COVID-19. Study-wide background: The samples span acute and convalescent COVID-19 from the United States, Italy and Spain. PBMCs, B-cell-depleted T cells, or T cells were the source of the cDNA or gDNA that made up the material.

TCRdb's copy holds only in-frame clones and misses some; the assay was immunoSEQ multiplex PCR. The sample contains 91,000 or so clones, just over 85% of which appear only once. The sequencing sample was made of peripheral blood. The receptor was isolated from a woman aged 60-75 years in a cohort sampled during active or convalescent COVID-19.

DNA for the CDR3: TGCGCCAGCAGCCAAGATCCAGGAACTGAAGCTTTCTTT. Translated, it gives CASSQDPGTEAFF. The chain combines TRBV4-1 with TRBJ1-1, with unresolved D. This CDR3 region has 13 residues. Trimming took off 0 bases at V and 5 bases at J, with 7 bases between the two ends. Germline-derived CDR1 and CDR2 are MGHRA and YSYEKL.